This T cell receptor beta chain was recorded in a study of shared clonotypes between healthy human individuals (dated by TCRdb to about 2020). Study-wide context: Two women and three men aged 18 to 49 years were included in the cohort. Each donor's leukapheresis produced roughly between roughly 0.85 and 10 billion PBMCs. For each donor, CD4 naive and CD4 memory were each run on three plates, CD8 naive on two plates, and CD8 memory on one plate. Different laboratories and diverse techniques were used to prepare libraries and sequence TCR repertoires, to increase sequencing depth and limit assay-specific biases. To estimate repertoire size and how much clonotypes are shared between individuals, the study performed deep sequencing of blood TCR repertoires from a handful of healthy adults. The study at large found these results: Even with the large sequencing depth, rarefaction of the sorted-subset datasets indicated that sequencing was incomplete. Around 5% of naive CD4, around 3.6% of naive CD8, roughly 2.4% of memory CD4, and 0.4% of memory CD8 clonotypes were shared across several donors. Pairwise subsampling led to the expectation that sequencing depth would affect the degree of clonotype sharing among donors. Higher generation probabilities were observed for clonotypes shared by all four sorted-subset donors than for non-shared clonotypes. The genetic and exposure-history diversity represented was limited by the small number of donors. Sampling was restricted to blood, and TCR repertoires in tissue are likely to differ from TCR repertoires in blood. Naive subsets generally had larger estimated clonotype richness than memory subsets did.

The CDR3 sequence holds 16 residues, the cysteine and phenylalanine included. Of all the DNA, just the CDR3 is kept, 48 bases in frame from base 1. V and J are truncated by 0 bases and 0 bases respectively, leaving an intervening sequence of 13 bases. CDR1 and CDR2 are drawn from the germline V gene: SGHRS, YFSETQ. Note on this clone: Its antigen target is currently unknown. Nothing much larger sits one base from this clone, and base qualities are not available.

TCR CDR3 regions were amplified from genomic DNA by multiplex PCR using the deep immunoSEQ assay. Extracted genomic DNA from each cell subset was spread evenly across all wells of several immunoSEQ 96-well plates, with each plate serving as a replicate. For sorted subsets, approximately 190 ng of genomic DNA, equivalent to tens of thousands of T cell genomes, went into each replicate PCR. The purified libraries were quantified using a Qubit 3.0 fluorometer, sized with a Bioanalyzer 2100, and then quantified again using the KAPA Library Quantification kit. Each immunoSEQ 96-well plate was sequenced on its own single-read 150-cycle Illumina NextSeq 550 flow cell. The authors' pipeline ran thus. The immunoSEQ output contained only junctional sequences without quality scores, so filtering could not match that applied to full-length reads. Sequences were annotated with PyIR, a Python wrapper for IgBLAST v1.9, using IMGT germline references to assign V/J genes and CDR3. Reads with weak V/J assignments (E-value above 1e-6), missing CDR3, stop codons, out-of-frame junctions, or ambiguous translated residues were removed. V3J clonotypes were defined as sequences sharing the same inferred V gene, J gene, and CDR3 amino acid sequence. Percentage overlap between repertoires was computed as shared unique clonotypes divided by the size of the smaller repertoire. RTK rarefaction, the Chao1 estimator, and Recon v2.1 estimates of unobserved clonotypes were used to assess repertoire richness. Generation probabilities were computed with OLGA for all TCRbeta clonotypes obtained by the gDNA method from a handful of donors. TCRdb took this table from immuneACCESS and kept in-frame rearrangements with V and J called. Such tables lack part of the clones; where checked against another copy, unresolved V genes explain under half of the gap, and the rest is unexplained. That table furnishes V, J and clone size, whereas the DNA furnished D and trimming. A total of roughly 2.2 million clones appear in this sample, about 92% of them only once. The top ten constitute 0.35% to 0.45% of the sample.

The donors were healthy, HIV-negative adults who had no recently reported acute infections or vaccinations. All donors were Caucasian adults living in Nashville, Tennessee, USA. CD4+ T cells were enriched by magnetic negative selection; naive cells were then positively selected on CD45RA, and the negative fraction formed the memory subset. After blood collection by leukapheresis, PBMCs were isolated using Ficoll-Histopaque density gradient centrifugation and then cryopreserved in the vapor phase of liquid nitrogen. Analytical flow cytometry was used to check the purity and quantity of each magnetically sorted T cell population. Genomic DNA was isolated from every sorted fraction and measured by UV absorbance on a Nanodrop 2000c.

This sequence originates from a man aged 18 to 29 in good health. Some clones in this sample may be carry-over from other donors' samples. Input material: naive CD4+ T cells from PBMCs. Read against the paper, the sample's cell subset or site label means: CD45RA+ positively selected. The sequence is built from TRBV5-1 and TRBJ2-7, and TRBD2 may be the D gene, going by 5 matching bases. The DNA is as follows: TGCGCCAGCAGCTTGGGTGGTAGCGTTAGCTCCTACGAGCAGTACTTC. Its protein product is CASSLGGSVSSYEQYF.